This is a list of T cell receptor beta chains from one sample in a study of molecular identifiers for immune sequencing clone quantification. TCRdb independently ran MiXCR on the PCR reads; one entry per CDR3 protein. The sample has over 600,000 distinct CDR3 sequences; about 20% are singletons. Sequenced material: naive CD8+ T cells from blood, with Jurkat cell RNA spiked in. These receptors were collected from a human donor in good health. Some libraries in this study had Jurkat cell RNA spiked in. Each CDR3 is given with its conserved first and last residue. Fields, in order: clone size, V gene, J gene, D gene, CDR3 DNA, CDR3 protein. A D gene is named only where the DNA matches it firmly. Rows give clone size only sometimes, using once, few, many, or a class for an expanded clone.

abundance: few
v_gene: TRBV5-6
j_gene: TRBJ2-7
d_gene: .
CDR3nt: TGTGCCAGCAGCTTGGTCCAGACGAGCTACGAGCAGTACTTC
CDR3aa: CASSLVQTSYEQYF

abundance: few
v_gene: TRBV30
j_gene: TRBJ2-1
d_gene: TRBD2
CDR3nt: TGTGCCTGGAGTGCGCTAGCGGGAGTTTTCTACAATGAGCAGTTCTTC
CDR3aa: CAWSALAGVFYNEQFF

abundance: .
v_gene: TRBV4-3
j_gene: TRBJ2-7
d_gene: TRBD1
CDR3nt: TGCGCCAGCAGCCTTCTCAGGGTACAGGGGAGCTCCTACGAGCAGTACTTC
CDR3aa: CASSLLRVQGSSYEQYF

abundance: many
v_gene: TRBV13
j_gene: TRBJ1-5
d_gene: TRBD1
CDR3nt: TGTGCCAGCAGCGGGGGACAGACTAATCAGCCCCAGCATTTT
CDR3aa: CASSGGQTNQPQHF

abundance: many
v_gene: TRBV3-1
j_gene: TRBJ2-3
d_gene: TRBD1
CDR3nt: TGTGCCAGCAGCCAAGAGGCCGGGACAGAGAGCACAGATACGCAGTATTTT
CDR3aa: CASSQEAGTESTDTQYF

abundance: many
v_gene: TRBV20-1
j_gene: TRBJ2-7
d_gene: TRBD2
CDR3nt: TGCAGTGCTCGACTAGCGGGCCCCTACGAGCAGTACTTC
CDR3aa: CSARLAGPYEQYF

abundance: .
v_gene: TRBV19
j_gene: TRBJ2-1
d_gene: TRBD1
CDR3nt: TGTGCCAGTAGTCCCTGGGGACAGTACAATGAGCAGTTCTTC
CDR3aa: CASSPWGQYNEQFF

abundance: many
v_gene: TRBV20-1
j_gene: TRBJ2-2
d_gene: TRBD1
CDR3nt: TGCAGTGCTACGGACAGGGGCACCGGGGAGCTGTTTTTT
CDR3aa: CSATDRGTGELFF

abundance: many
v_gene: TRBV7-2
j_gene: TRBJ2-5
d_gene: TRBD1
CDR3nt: TGTGCCAGCAGCTCACCGAACAGGGGGCGAGGGGAGACCCAGTACTTC
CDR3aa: CASSSPNRGRGETQYF

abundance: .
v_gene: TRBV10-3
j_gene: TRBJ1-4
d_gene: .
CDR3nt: TGTGCCATCAAGGACGCCGGGTCCGGTAATGAAAAACTGTTTTTT
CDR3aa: CAIKDAGSGNEKLFF

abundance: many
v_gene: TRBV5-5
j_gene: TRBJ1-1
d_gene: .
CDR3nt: TGTGCCAGCAGCTTGGTGCAAAACATGAACACTGAAGCTTTCTTT
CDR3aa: CASSLVQNMNTEAFF

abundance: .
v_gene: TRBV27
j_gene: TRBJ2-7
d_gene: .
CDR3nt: TGTGCCAGCAGTTTTTGGGGGGCCGAGCAGTACTTC
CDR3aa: CASSFWGAEQYF

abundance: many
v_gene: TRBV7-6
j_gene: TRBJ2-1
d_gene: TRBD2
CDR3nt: TGTGCCAGCAGCTTAGATGGGGTCCCGGGACTAGCGGAAAATGAGCAGTTCTTC
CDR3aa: CASSLDGVPGLAENEQFF

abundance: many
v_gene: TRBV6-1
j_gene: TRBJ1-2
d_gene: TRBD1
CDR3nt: TGTGCCAGCGGTGGGACAGGGGGATTCTACACCTTC
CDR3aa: CASGGTGGFYTF

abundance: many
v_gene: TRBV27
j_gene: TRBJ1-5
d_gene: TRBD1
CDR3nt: TGTGCCAGCAGTGTACAGGGGATTACTCAGCCCCAGCATTTT
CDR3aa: CASSVQGITQPQHF

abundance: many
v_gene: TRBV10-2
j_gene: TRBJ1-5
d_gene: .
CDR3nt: TGCGCCAGCAGTGAGTCCATGTGGGGCAATCAGCCCCAGCATTTT
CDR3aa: CASSESMWGNQPQHF

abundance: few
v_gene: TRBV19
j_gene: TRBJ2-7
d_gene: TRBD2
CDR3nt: TGTGCCAGCGGGACTAGCGGGGTCCACGAGCAGTACTTC
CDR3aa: CASGTSGVHEQYF

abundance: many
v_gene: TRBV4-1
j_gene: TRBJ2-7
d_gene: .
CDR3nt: TGCGCCAGCAGCCCTAAGACAGGCTACGAGCAGTACTTC
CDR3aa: CASSPKTGYEQYF

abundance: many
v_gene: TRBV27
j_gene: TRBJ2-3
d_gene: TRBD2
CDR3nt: TGTGCCAGCAGTTTCAGCGGGAGAGGGTCAGATACGCAGTATTTT
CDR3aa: CASSFSGRGSDTQYF

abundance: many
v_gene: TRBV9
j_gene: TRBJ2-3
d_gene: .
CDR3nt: TGTGCCAGCAGCGTTGGGCAGGGCATAGATACGCAGTATTTT
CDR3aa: CASSVGQGIDTQYF

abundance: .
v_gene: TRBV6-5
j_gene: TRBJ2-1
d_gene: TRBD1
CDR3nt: TGTGCCAGCACCACCTTTAGTGGACAGGGCTACAATGAGCAGTTCTTC
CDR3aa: CASTTFSGQGYNEQFF

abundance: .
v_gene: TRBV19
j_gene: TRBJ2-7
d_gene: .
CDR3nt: TGTGCCAGTAGGGAAAGGGACGGGGGCTTCTACGAGCAGTACTTC
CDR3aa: CASRERDGGFYEQYF

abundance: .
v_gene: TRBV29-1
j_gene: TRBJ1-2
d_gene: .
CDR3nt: TGCAGCGTCTGGAAACATGGGGAAAGCTATGGCTACACCTTC
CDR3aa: CSVWKHGESYGYTF

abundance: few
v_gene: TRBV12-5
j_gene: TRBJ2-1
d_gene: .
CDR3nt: TGTGCTAGTGGTTTCATTACCCTTGTCCCGGCCAGGGCGGGGTCCTACAATGAGCAGTTCTTC
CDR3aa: CASGFITLVPARAGSYNEQFF

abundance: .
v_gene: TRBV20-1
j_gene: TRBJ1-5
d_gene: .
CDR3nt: TGCAGTGCTAGAGATTGGACGGGGCTGGGGCAGCCCCAGCATTTT
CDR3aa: CSARDWTGLGQPQHF

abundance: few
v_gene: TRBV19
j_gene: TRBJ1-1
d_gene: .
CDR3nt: TGTGCCAGTAGTATTACAGCAGGGTCAGTCACTGAAGCTTTCTTT
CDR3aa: CASSITAGSVTEAFF

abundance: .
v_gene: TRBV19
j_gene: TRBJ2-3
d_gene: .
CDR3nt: TGTGCCAGTAGTATGGGGGAAGCTAGCACAGATACGCAGTATTTT
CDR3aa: CASSMGEASTDTQYF

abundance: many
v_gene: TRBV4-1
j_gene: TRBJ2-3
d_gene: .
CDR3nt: TGCGCCAGCAGCCAAGTGGCGACAGATACGCAGTATTTT
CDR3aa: CASSQVATDTQYF

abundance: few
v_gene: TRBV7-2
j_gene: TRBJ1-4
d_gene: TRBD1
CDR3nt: TGTGCCAGCAGCGACACCGGGACAGGGTATGAAAAACTGTTTTTT
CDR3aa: CASSDTGTGYEKLFF

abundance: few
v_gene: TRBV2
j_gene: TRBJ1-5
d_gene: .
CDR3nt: TGTGCCAGCAGTGAGGGGGGGACACTAAGCAATCAGCCCCAGCATTTT
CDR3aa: CASSEGGTLSNQPQHF

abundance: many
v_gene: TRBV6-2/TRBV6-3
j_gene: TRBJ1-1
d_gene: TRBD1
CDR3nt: TGTGCCAGCAGCTTGAGGACAGGCTATGACACTGAAGCTTTCTTT
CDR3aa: CASSLRTGYDTEAFF

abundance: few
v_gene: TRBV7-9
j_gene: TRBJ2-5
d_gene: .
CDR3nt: TGTGCCAGCAGCTTAGGGGTAGGACAGTTGGAGACCCAGTACTTC
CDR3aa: CASSLGVGQLETQYF

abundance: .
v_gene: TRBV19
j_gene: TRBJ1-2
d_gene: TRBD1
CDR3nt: TGTGCCAGTACCCCGACAGGGGTTAATCGAGGCTACACCTTC
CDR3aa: CASTPTGVNRGYTF

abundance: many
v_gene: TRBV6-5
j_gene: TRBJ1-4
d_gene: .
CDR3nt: TGTGCCAGCAGTTCCCATCCTACTAATGAAAAACTGTTTTTT
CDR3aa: CASSSHPTNEKLFF

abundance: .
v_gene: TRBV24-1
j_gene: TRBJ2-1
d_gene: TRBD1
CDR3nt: TGTGCCACCAGTGACGGGACAGGAAAGGGGAACGATGAGCAGTTCTTC
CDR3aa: CATSDGTGKGNDEQFF

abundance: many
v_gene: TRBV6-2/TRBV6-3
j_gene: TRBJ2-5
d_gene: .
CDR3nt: TGTGCCAGCGGCCCGATCCTCCAAGAGACCCAGTACTTC
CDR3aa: CASGPILQETQYF

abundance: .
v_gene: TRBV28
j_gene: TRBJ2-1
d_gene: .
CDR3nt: TGTGCCAGCAAAGATTACAATGAGCAGTTCTTC
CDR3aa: CASKDYNEQFF

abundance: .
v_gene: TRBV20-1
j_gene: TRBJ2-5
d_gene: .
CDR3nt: TGCAGTGCTAGAGTCGTGACCCTACCGGAGACCCAGTACTTC
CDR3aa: CSARVVTLPETQYF

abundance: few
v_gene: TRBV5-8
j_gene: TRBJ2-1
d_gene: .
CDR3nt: TGTGCCAGCAGCCCGCCCCGGCTTGAGCAGTTCTTC
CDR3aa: CASSPPRLEQFF

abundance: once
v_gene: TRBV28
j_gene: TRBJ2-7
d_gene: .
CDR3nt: TGTGCCAGCGAAACAGGACCAGTCTACGAGCAGTCCTTC
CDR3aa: CASETGPVYEQSF

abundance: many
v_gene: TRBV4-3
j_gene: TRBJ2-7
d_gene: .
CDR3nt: TGCGCCAGCAGCCAAGATATCTATCTCGGGTCCGAGCAGTACTTC
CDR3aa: CASSQDIYLGSEQYF

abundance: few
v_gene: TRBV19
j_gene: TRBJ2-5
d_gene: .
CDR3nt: TGTGCCAGTAGTCCTATGGCGGGGGCCCGTAGGGAGACCCAGTACTTC
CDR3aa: CASSPMAGARRETQYF

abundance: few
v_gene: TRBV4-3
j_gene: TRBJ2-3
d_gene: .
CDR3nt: TGCGCCAGCAGCCAAGGGTACAGGGCGATCACAGATACGCAGTATTTT
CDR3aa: CASSQGYRAITDTQYF

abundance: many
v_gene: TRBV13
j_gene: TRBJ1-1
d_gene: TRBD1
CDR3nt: TGTGCCAGCAGCTTAGGGGGACAGGGGGACACTGAAGCTTTCTTT
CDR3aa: CASSLGGQGDTEAFF

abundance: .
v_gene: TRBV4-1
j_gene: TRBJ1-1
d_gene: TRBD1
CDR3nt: TGCGCCAGCAGCCATAGCCGGGACAGAAACACTGAAGCTTTCTTT
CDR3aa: CASSHSRDRNTEAFF

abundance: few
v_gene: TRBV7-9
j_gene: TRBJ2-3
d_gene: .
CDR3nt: TGTGCCAGCAGCTTAGATTCGAGTCCTTGGTTGGATACGCAGTATTTT
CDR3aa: CASSLDSSPWLDTQYF

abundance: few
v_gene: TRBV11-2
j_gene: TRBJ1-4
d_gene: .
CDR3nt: TGTGCCAGCAGCTTAGGAGGGGGGGATGAAAAACTGTTTTTT
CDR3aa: CASSLGGGDEKLFF

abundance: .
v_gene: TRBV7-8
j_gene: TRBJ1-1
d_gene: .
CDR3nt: TGTGCCAGCAGCTTACAGGGTTTTTCTGAAGCTTTCTTT
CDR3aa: CASSLQGFSEAFF

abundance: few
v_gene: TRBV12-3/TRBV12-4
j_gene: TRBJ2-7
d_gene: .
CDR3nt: TGTGCCAGCACCCCCGGGATTACCTACGAGCAGTACTTC
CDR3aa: CASTPGITYEQYF

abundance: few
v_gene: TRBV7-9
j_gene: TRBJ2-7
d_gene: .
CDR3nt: TGTGCCAGCAGCTTAGAGGGGGGCGCGTTCTACGAGCAGTACTTC
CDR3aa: CASSLEGGAFYEQYF

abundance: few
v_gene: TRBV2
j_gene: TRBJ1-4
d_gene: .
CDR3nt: TGTGCCAGCACGACAAAAACTAATGAAAAACTGTTTTTT
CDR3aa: CASTTKTNEKLFF

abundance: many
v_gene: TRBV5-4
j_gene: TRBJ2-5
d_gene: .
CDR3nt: TGTGCCCCGGGGGAGTACCAAGAGACCCAGTACTTC
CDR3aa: CAPGEYQETQYF

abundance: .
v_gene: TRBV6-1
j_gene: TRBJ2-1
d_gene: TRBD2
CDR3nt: TGTGCCAGCACCCGGACTAGCGGGGGAATTCGGTACAATGAGCAGTTCTTC
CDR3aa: CASTRTSGGIRYNEQFF